These 12 T cell receptor beta chains originate from one sample sequenced in a study of response to subunit inactivated influenza vaccine. From the RT-PCR reads, TCRdb called clonotypes with MiXCR, one entry per CDR3 protein. The sample has 500,000 to 600,000 distinct CDR3 sequences; 11% are singletons. The same data also contributed to another study, on T cells expressing NK-cell markers. Per that study: For TCR beta, cDNA was produced by 5'RACE template switching with UMIs.

The sequencing used PBMCs from blood, collected on the day of vaccination. The receptor set was obtained from a man in his fifties or sixties who received an inactivated influenza vaccine.

The chain combines TRBV4-3 with TRBJ1-3; D may be TRBD1 (5 bases). Trimming removed 1 base at V and 3 bases at J, with 13 bases between. The CDR3 consists of 16 residues. Germline V gives CDR1 LGHNA, CDR2 YSLEER. This CDR3 is CASSQGVTDYGNTIYF. The CDR3 nucleotides read TGCGCCAGCAGCCAAGGAGTGACAGATTATGGAAACACCATATATTTT.

The gene calls are TRBV18 and TRBJ1-5; TRBD1 aligns across 8 bases. Trimming took 3 bases from V and 1 from J; bases not matched to a gene: 5. This CDR3 is built from 16 residues. Germline V lookup: CDR1 KGHSH, CDR2 LQKENI. CDR3 nucleotide sequence: TGTGCCAGCTCACCCTACGGGACAGGAAGCAATCAGCCCCAGCATTTT. Protein: CASSPYGTGSNQPQHF.

The chain employs TRBV10-2 and TRBJ1-2; D is ambiguous. The V gene lost 1 base and the J gene lost 4 bases, with 10 bases spanning the gap. CDR3 length: 14 amino acids. In germline, CDR1 is WSHSY, CDR2 SAAADI. CDR3 sequence: CASSELYGFYGYTF. CDR3 nucleotide sequence: TGCGCCAGCAGTGAGTTGTATGGATTCTATGGCTACACCTTC.

V usage is TRBV27 and J usage is TRBJ2-2; TRBD2 matches 10 bases. In germline, CDR1 is MNHEY, CDR2 SMNVEV (reference sequence). V was clipped by 5 bases and J by 6 bases; unmatched bases: 9. This CDR3 has 16 residues. The CDR3 sequence: CASSRASGRWAGELFF. The CDR3 nucleotides are TGTGCCAGCAGTCGGGCTAGCGGGAGATGGGCCGGGGAGCTGTTTTTT.

There are a few counts of this clonotype. The chain employs TRBV10-3 and TRBJ2-1, with 7 bases fitting TRBD1. The junction had 3 bases not matched to a gene; V was cut back by 2 bases and J by 8 bases. Germline V gives CDR1 ENHRY, CDR2 SYGVKD. This CDR3 has 13 amino acids. This CDR3 is CAISEDRDDEQFF. The DNA of the CDR3 is TGTGCCATCAGTGAGGACAGGGACGATGAGCAGTTCTTC.

This chain joins TRBV7-3 and TRBJ2-3; the D gene is possibly TRBD2 (5 bases). The germline V gene encodes CDR1 SGHTA and CDR2 FQGTGA. Trimming removed 4 bases from V and 0 bases from J, with 14 bases in between. The CDR3 loop spans 16 amino acids. CDR3 DNA: TGTGCCAGCAGCTCCGGACTGGCGACTAGCACAGATACGCAGTATTTT. Its protein product is CASSSGLATSTDTQYF.

This clonotype was counted a few times. This chain uses TRBV29-1 with TRBJ2-4; the D call may be TRBD1 or TRBD2 (5 bases each). There are 14 residues in the CDR3. Trimming removed 6 bases at V and 9 bases at J, with 21 bases between. CDR1 SQVTM and CDR2 ANQGSEA come from the germline V gene. CDR3 loop: CSVVPGTRLGIQYF. DNA for the CDR3: TGCAGCGTGGTACCCGGGACCCGGCTCGGCATTCAGTACTTC.

The rearrangement uses TRBV5-5 and TRBJ2-2, with D possibly matching TRBD1 (5 bases). CDR1 SGHKS and CDR2 YYEKEE come from the germline V gene (reference sequence). The CDR3 covers 16 residues. The V gene lost 4 bases and the J gene lost 3 bases, with 16 bases spanning the gap. CDR3 loop: CASSLNAGWDTGELFF. Written as DNA, the CDR3 is TGTGCCAGCAGCCTGAATGCAGGGTGGGACACCGGGGAGCTGTTTTTT.

At least ten counts were recorded for this clonotype. J is TRBJ1-4 and V is TRBV7-8; 9 nucleotides align to TRBD1. The CDR3 spans 17 residues. After removal of 5 bases from V and 3 bases from J, the junction contained 10 bases not matched to a gene. The germline gives CDR1 SGHVS, CDR2 FQNEAQ. The CDR3 nucleotides read TGTGCCAGCAGCCCGTTACAGGGGGCGAGGGCTAATGAAAAACTGTTTTTT. Residues: CASSPLQGARANEKLFF.

The chain combines TRBV29-1 with TRBJ1-1; D uncertain. CDR1 is SQVTM, CDR2 ANQGSEA, per germline. Trimming cost V 4 bases and J 0 bases, with 6 bases left between them. This CDR3 is built from 12 residues. The DNA of the CDR3 is TGCAGCGTTGGGACCCTGAACACTGAAGCTTTCTTT. It is translated as CSVGTLNTEAFF.

This clonotype was seen a few times. Here the CDR3 reads CAISDRGLTTYEQYF. CDR3 coding DNA: TGTGCCATCAGTGACAGGGGTCTAACCACCTACGAGCAGTACTTC. This chain connects TRBV10-3 to TRBJ2-7; maybe TRBD1 (6 bases). Per germline, CDR1 ENHRY and CDR2 SYGVKD. Trimming cost V 3 bases and J 2 bases, with 14 bases left between them. This CDR3 spans 15 amino acids.

V usage is TRBV27 and J usage is TRBJ2-7; 11 positions agree with TRBD2. This CDR3 is 14 amino acids long. From germline, CDR1 is MNHEY and CDR2 SMNVEV (reference sequence). Losses at the gene ends were 2 bases for V and 10 bases for J; bases not matched to a gene: 7. The CDR3 is CASSLVSGRAVQYF. The CDR3 coding sequence is TGTGCCAGCAGTTTAGTTAGCGGGAGGGCCGTACAGTACTTC.